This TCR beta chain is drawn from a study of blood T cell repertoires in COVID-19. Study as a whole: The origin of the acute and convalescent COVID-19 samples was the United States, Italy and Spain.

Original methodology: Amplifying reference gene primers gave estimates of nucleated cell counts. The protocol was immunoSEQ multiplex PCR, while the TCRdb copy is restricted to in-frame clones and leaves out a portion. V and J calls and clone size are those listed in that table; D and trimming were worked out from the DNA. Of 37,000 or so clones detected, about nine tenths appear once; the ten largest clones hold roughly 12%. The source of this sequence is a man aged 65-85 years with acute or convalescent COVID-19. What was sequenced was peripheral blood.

CDR3 in amino acids: CASSFIRNTEAFF. As DNA, the CDR3 is TGTGCCAGCAGTTTCATCAGGAACACTGAAGCTTTCTTT. The V call is TRBV27, the J call TRBJ1-1; D is uncertain. V was trimmed by 3 bases and J by 1 base, leaving 6 bases between them. Germline V gives CDR1 MNHEY, CDR2 SMNVEV (reference sequence). The CDR3 has 13 residues.